The TCR beta chain under discussion was sequenced for a study of shared clonotypes between healthy human individuals. Study-wide results and limits: Shared clonotypes across all four donors exceeded non-shared ones in generation probability. Deeper or shallower sequencing was expected to change how clonotypes are shared among donors. The authors sampled blood alone, and tissue repertoires likely differ.

Libraries were prepared by immunoSEQ multiplex PCR; TCRdb keeps only in-frame clonotypes and omits some of them. There are roughly 1.4 million clones in the sample; 97% to 99% occur only once, and approximately 0.4% lies in the top ten. This CDR3 spans 13 amino acids. Germline CDR1 is SGHRS and CDR2 is YFSETQ. Trimming cost V 0 bases and J 3 bases, with 6 bases left between them. As to this clone: What it recognizes is unknown.

This TCR derives from a man aged 25 to 40 in good health. Sample: naive CD4+ T cells sorted from blood. Noted subset: CD45RA+ positively selected. This chain uses TRBV5-1 with TRBJ2-5; no reliable D call. CDR3 coding DNA: TGCGCCAGCAGCTTGGTGGGCAAAGAGACCCAGTACTTC. Translating gives CASSLVGKETQYF.